This TCR beta chain was sequenced for a study of blood T cell repertoires in COVID-19. Method: immunoSEQ multiplex PCR; TCRdb's copy keeps in-frame clones and lacks some. The sample yields approximately 150,000 clones, about 90% seen once. This CDR3 is 17 amino acids long. CDR1 is SGDLS, CDR2 YYNGEE, per germline. J lost 1 base, V lost 0 bases, and 5 bases had no gene match. Participants' own reports of clinical history determined their cohort assignment. The sequence was collected from a human donor with acute COVID-19. The donor label of this sample is uncertain. Sequenced: PBMCs or T cells enriched from blood (not recorded which). This sequence joins TRBV9 and TRBJ2-3, with 10 bases lining up with TRBD2. DNA for the CDR3: TGTGCCAGCAGCGTAGGTCCTAGCGGGGGTGGCACAGATACGCAGTATTTT. It encodes CASSVGPSGGGTDTQYF.